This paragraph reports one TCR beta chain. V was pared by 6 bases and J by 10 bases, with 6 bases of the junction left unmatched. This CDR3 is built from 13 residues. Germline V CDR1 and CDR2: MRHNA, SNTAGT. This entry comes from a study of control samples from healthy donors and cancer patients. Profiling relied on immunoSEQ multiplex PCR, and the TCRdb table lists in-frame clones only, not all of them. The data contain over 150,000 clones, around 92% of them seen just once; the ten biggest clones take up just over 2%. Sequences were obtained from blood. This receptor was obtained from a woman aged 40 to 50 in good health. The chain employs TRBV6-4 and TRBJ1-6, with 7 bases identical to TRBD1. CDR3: CASSAQGLSPLHF. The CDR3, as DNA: TGTGCCAGCAGCGCACAGGGGTTGTCACCCCTCCACTTT.